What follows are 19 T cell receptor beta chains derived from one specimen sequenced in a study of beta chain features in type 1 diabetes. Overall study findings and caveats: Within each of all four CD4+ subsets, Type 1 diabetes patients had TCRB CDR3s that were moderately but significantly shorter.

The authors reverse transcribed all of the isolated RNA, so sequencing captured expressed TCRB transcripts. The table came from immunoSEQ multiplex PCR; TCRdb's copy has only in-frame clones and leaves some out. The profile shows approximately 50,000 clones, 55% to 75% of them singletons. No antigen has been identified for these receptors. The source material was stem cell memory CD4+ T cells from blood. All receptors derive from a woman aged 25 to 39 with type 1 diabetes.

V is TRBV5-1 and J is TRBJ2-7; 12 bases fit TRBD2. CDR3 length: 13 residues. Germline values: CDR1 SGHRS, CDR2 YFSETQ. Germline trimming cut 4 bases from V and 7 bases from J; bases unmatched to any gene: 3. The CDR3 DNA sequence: TGCGCCAGCAGCCCTGGACTAGCGGGAGAGCAGTACTTC. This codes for CASSPGLAGEQYF.

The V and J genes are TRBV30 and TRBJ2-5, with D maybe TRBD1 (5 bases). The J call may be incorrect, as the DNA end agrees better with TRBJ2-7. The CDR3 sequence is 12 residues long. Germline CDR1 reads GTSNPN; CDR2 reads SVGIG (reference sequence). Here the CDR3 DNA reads TGTGCTTGCGACAGCAAATTCTACGAGCAGTACTTC. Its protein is CACDSKFYEQYF.

CDR3 protein: CASSSNSGSQETQYF. CDR3 nucleotide sequence: TGTGCCAGCTCATCTAATAGCGGGAGCCAAGAGACCCAGTACTTC. The chain combines TRBV18 with TRBJ2-5; 9 bases map to TRBD2. V trimming: 5 bases; J trimming: 1 base; junction bases outside the gene matches: 5. The CDR3 contains 15 residues. Looked up from germline, CDR1 is KGHSH and CDR2 is LQKENI.

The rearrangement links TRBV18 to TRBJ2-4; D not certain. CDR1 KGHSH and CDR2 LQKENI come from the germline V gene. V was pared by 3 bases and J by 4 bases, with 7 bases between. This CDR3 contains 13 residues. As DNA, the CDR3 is TGTGCCAGCTCACCGTCCGGTAAAAACATTCAGTACTTC. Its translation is CASSPSGKNIQYF.

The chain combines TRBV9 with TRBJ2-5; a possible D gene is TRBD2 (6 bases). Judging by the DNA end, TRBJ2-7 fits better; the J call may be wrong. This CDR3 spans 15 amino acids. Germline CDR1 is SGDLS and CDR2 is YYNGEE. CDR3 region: CASSVAPGSPYEQYF. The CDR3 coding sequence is TGTGCCAGCAGCGTAGCCCCCGGGAGCCCCTACGAGCAGTACTTC.

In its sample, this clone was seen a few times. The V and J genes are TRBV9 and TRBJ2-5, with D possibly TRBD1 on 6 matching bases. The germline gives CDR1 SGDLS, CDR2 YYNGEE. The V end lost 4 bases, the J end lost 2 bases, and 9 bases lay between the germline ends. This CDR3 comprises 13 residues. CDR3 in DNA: TGTGCCAGCAGCTCCGGACAGCAAGAGACCCAGTACTTC. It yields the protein CASSSGQQETQYF.

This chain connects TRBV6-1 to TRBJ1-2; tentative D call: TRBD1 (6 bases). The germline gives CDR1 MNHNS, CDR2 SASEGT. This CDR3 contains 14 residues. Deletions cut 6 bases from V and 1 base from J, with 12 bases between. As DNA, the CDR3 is TGTGCCAGCAGGGGGACACTTATTAACTATGGCTACACCTTC. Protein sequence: CASRGTLINYGYTF.

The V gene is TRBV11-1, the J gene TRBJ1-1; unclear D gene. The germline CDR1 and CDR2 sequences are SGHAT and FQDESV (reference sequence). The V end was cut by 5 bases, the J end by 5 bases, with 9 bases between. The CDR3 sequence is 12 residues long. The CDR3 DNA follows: TGTGCCAGCAGCAGACTTGGGACTGAAGCTTTCTTT. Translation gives CASSRLGTEAFF.

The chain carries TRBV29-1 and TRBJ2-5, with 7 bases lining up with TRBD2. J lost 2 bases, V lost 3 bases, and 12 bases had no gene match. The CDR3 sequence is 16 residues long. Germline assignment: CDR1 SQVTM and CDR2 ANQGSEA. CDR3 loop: CSVDRLRGRVQETQYF. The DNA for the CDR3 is TGCAGCGTTGATCGCCTGCGAGGGAGGGTTCAAGAGACCCAGTACTTC.

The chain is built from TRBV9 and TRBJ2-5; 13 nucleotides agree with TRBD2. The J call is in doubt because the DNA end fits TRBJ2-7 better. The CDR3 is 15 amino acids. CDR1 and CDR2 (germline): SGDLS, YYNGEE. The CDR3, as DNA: TGTGCCAGCAGCGTCGGACTAGCGGGAGACCACGAGCAGTACTTC. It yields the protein CASSVGLAGDHEQYF.

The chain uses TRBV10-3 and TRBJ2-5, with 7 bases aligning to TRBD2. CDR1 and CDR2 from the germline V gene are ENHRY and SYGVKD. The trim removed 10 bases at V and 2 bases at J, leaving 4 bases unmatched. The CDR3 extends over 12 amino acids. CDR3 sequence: CATGTTQETQYF. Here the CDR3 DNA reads TGTGCCACCGGGACTACACAAGAGACCCAGTACTTC.

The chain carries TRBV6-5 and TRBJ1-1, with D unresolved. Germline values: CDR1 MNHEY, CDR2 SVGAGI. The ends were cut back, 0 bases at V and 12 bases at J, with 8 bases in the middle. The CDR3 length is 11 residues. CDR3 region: CASSYSSVSFF. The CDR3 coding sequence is TGTGCCAGCAGTTACTCGTCCGTATCTTTCTTT.

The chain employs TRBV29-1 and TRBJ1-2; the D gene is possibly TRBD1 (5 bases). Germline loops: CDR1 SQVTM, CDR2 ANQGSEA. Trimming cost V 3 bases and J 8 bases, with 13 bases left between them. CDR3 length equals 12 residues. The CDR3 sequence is CSVEDPGHGYTF. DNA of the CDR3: TGCAGCGTTGAGGATCCAGGGCACGGCTACACCTTC.

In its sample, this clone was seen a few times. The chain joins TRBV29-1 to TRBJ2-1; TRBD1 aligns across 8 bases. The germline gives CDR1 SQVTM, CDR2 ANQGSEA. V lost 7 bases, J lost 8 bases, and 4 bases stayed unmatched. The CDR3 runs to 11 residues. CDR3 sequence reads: CSAVTGDEQFF. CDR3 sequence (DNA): TGCAGCGCCGTGACAGGGGATGAGCAGTTCTTC.

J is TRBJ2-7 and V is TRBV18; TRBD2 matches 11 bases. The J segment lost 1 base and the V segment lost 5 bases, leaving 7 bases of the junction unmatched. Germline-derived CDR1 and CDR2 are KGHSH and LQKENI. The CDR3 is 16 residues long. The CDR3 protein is CASSATGTSGSYEQYF. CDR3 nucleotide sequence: TGTGCCAGCTCAGCAACGGGGACTAGCGGTTCCTACGAGCAGTACTTC.

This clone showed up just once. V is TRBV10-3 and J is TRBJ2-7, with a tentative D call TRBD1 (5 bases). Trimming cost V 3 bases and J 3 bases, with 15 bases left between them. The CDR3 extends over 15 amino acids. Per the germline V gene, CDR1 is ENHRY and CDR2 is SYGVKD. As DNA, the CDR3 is TGTGCCATCAGTGATTTAGGGGAACAAGGCTACGAGCAGTACTTC. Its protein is CAISDLGEQGYEQYF.

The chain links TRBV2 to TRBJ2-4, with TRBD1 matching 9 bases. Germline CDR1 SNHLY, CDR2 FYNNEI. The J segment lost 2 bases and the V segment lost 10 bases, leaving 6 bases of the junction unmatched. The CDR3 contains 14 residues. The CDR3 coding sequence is TGTGCCACCGGGACAGGGAGTTCCAAAAACATTCAGTACTTC. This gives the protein CATGTGSSKNIQYF.

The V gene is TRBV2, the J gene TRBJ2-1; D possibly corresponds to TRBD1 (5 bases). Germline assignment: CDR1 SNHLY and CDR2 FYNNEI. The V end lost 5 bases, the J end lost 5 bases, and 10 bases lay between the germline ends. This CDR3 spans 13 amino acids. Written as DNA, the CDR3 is TGTGCCAGCAGTATTAGCAGGGACAATGAGCAGTTCTTC. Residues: CASSISRDNEQFF.

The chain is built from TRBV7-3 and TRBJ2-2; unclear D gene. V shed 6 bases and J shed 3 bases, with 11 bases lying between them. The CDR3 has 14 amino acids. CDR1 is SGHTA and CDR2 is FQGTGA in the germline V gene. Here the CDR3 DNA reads TGTGCCAGCAGACCTAGACGAGACACCGGGGAGCTGTTTTTT. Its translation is CASRPRRDTGELFF.